The clone carrying this TCR beta chain came up a few times. Its antigen is as yet unknown. The sample is drawn from a study of STAT5B mutations in CD4+ large granular lymphocyte leukemia. As for the study in general: Among healthy donors, a particular HLA allele went with more CDR3 'QG' motifs.

Produced via immunoSEQ multiplex PCR; TCRdb's table is partial and in-frame only. The table records about 34,000 clones, roughly 74% of them present only once. Germline V CDR1 and CDR2: SGHNT, YYREEE (reference sequence). Trimming took 5 bases from V and 3 from J; bases not matched to a gene: 5. This CDR3 spans 15 amino acids. General study results and limits: 8/27 top patient clones versus 2/35 control clones were TRBV06-family.

The receptor was derived from a human donor in good health. Sample: CD4+ T cells from blood buffy coats. The gene calls are TRBV5-4 and TRBJ2-7; 13 bases are shared with TRBD2. Written as DNA, the CDR3 is TGTGCCAGCAGTCCTGGACTAGCGGGGGACTACGAGCAGTACGTC. It is translated as CASSPGLAGDYEQYV.